Following are 26 T cell receptor beta chains from one sample sequenced in a study of blood T cells in healthy people across ages. A second PCR of roughly 7 to 11 cycles used a sample-barcoded 5' primer and a J-beta primer mix. One entry per CDR3 protein results from TCRdb running MiXCR on the 5' RACE reads. Altogether 720,000 or so distinct CDR3 sequences are present, around two fifths being singletons, with the ten largest covering about 30%. The sample taken for sequencing was blood. All receptors come from an elderly man in good health.

This clonotype has a count of ten or more. The V gene is TRBV19, the J gene TRBJ1-2, with 7 positions matching TRBD1. The CDR3 runs to 13 residues. The germline gives CDR1 LNHDA, CDR2 SQIVND (reference sequence). V was clipped by 5 bases and J by 4 bases; unmatched bases: 4. The CDR3 loop is CASSSQGGYGYTF. For the CDR3, the DNA is TGTGCCAGTAGTTCCCAGGGGGGCTATGGCTACACCTTC.

This clonotype occurred once. A much larger clone differs from this one at a single base, so this may be a read error. This sequence joins TRBV5-1 and TRBJ2-5; D is unclear. This CDR3 has 13 residues. Germline-derived CDR1 and CDR2 are SGHRS and YFSETQ. V gave up 6 bases and J gave up 5 bases, with 14 bases separating them. CDR3 DNA sequence: TGCGCCAGCATCTTCTTGCGCGAGGAGACCCAGTACTTC. This codes for CASIFLREETQYF.

On this clonotype: The junction differs from germline at one of its ends, possibly a read error. The V gene is TRBV6-5, the J gene TRBJ1-4, with TRBD2 as a possible D gene (5 bases). The J call may be incorrect, as the DNA end agrees better with TRBJ2-2. This CDR3 has 13 residues. Germline CDR1 MNHEY, CDR2 SVGAGI. CDR3 residues: CTSSQRGTGELFF. CDR3 coding DNA: TGTACCAGCAGCCAACGGGGCACCGGGGAGCTGTTTTTT.

The V and J genes are TRBV10-2 and TRBJ2-3, with 16 positions matching TRBD2. Germline V gene data show CDR1 as WSHSY and CDR2 as SAAADI. CDR3 size: 16 residues. V was pared by 7 bases and J by 5 bases, with 6 bases of the junction left unmatched. The CDR3 DNA sequence: TGCGCCAGCAAAGGGACTAGCGGGAGGGTAGAAGATACGCAGTATTTT. Translation gives CASKGTSGRVEDTQYF.

This clonotype was counted only a few times. V usage is TRBV7-2 and J usage is TRBJ2-3; no reliable D call. Trimming shortened V by 5 bases and J by 10 bases, and 13 bases separated the two germline ends. The CDR3 extends over 12 amino acids. Looked up from germline, CDR1 is SGHTA and CDR2 is FQGNSA. CDR3 protein: CASSPERFPQYF. The DNA for the CDR3 is TGTGCCAGCAGCCCGGAGAGGTTCCCGCAGTATTTT.

The V gene is TRBV10-3, the J gene TRBJ2-7, with D perhaps being TRBD1 or TRBD2 (6 bases each). The V end lost 5 bases, the J end lost 0 bases, and 17 bases lay between the germline ends. Germline V gene sequence: CDR1 ENHRY, CDR2 SYGVKD. The CDR3 length is 16 residues. CDR3 amino acids: CAISSIQGLSSYEQYF. As DNA, the CDR3 is TGTGCCATCAGTTCGATACAGGGACTGAGCTCCTACGAGCAGTACTTC.

This clonotype was picked up a small number of times. The chain has TRBV20-1 and TRBJ2-2, with 8 bases aligning to TRBD1. Per the germline V gene, CDR1 is DFQATT and CDR2 is SNEGSKA (reference sequence). This CDR3 has 16 residues. Trimming cost V 2 bases and J 0 bases; bases outside gene matches: 5. The CDR3 is CSARQQGGANTGELFF. The CDR3 DNA reads as TGCAGTGCTAGACAACAGGGGGGAGCGAACACCGGGGAGCTGTTTTTT.

This clonotype has more than one count but fewer than ten. The rearrangement uses TRBV6-5 and TRBJ1-2; the match to TRBD1 covers 8 bases. Losses at the gene ends were 0 bases for V and 5 bases for J; bases not matched to a gene: 5. CDR3 length: 15 residues. Germline CDR1 reads MNHEY; CDR2 reads SVGAGI. DNA of the CDR3: TGTGCCAGCAGTTACTCGGGCAGGGGGCCGTATGGCTACACCTTC. Translation: CASSYSGRGPYGYTF.

This clonotype appeared once. The chain is built from TRBV7-2 and TRBJ2-7; no reliable D call. The V gene's germline CDR1 is SGHTA and CDR2 FQGNSA. V gave up 5 bases and J gave up 0 bases, with 11 bases separating them. The CDR3 covers 14 residues. CDR3 nucleotides: TGTGCCAGCAGCCCTTCCTTCAGCTCCTACGAGCAGTACTTC. The encoded protein is CASSPSFSSYEQYF.

This clonotype has at least ten counts. The chain couples TRBV9 to TRBJ1-2, with a possible D match to TRBD1 (6 bases). CDR3 size: 15 residues. Trimming cost V 3 bases and J 3 bases, with 15 bases left between them. Germline assignment: CDR1 SGDLS and CDR2 YYNGEE. The CDR3 region has the DNA TGTGCCAGCAGCGACCCGGGAAGGGGGTACTATGGCTACACCTTC. Protein product: CASSDPGRGYYGYTF.

The chain combines TRBV20-1 with TRBJ2-5, with D tentatively TRBD1 (5 bases). This CDR3 contains 15 residues. Trimming removed 3 bases at V and 2 bases at J, with 16 bases between. Germline V CDR1 and CDR2: DFQATT, SNEGSKA (reference sequence). CDR3 in amino acids: CSASQLGHLQETQYF. The CDR3 nucleotides read TGCAGTGCTAGTCAGTTAGGACACCTACAAGAGACCCAGTACTTC.

This chain joins TRBV20-1 and TRBJ2-7, with TRBD2 matching over 10 bases. The CDR3 contains 15 residues. Trimming cost V 4 bases and J 1 base; bases outside gene matches: 7. Per germline, CDR1 DFQATT and CDR2 SNEGSKA (reference sequence). CDR3 residues: CSAIPSGSPSYEQYF. The CDR3 nucleotides read TGCAGTGCTATTCCTAGCGGGAGCCCTTCCTACGAGCAGTACTTC.

The chain couples TRBV11-3 to TRBJ1-6; tentative D call: TRBD1 (5 bases). Between the trimmed V and J ends, which lost 5 bases and 7 bases, there was a span of 9 bases. Germline loops: CDR1 SGHNT, CDR2 YENEEA. CDR3 length equals 13 residues. The CDR3 DNA sequence: TGTGCCAGCAGCCAGGGAAGGAATTCACCCCTCCACTTT. Translated: CASSQGRNSPLHF.

This chain links TRBV5-1 with TRBJ2-7; TRBD1 agrees at 8 bases. After removal of 4 bases from V and 4 bases from J, the junction contained 7 bases not matched to a gene. Germline V CDR1 and CDR2: SGHRS, YFSETQ. The CDR3 has 14 amino acids. This chain's CDR3 is CASSTGQVVYEQYF. CDR3 nucleotides: TGCGCCAGCAGCACGGGACAGGTGGTGTACGAGCAGTACTTC. Complete variable domain (other parts from reference TRBV5-1 and TRBJ2-7): KAGVTQTPRYLIKTRGQQVTLSCSPISGHRSVSWYQQTPGQGLQFLFEYFSETQRNKGNFPGRFSGRQFSNSRSEMNVSTLELGDSALYLCASSTGQVVYEQYFGPGTRLTVT.

This clonotype was detected only a few times. The rearrangement joins TRBV5-1 to TRBJ2-3, with D perhaps matching TRBD2 (6 bases). Germline V gene data show CDR1 as SGHRS and CDR2 as YFSETQ. CDR3 length: 15 residues. With 4 bases removed from V and 2 bases from J, the gap between germline ends came to 14 bases. CDR3 sequence reads: CASSLTGVFTDTQYF. The CDR3 DNA reads as TGCGCCAGCAGCCTTACGGGGGTCTTCACAGATACGCAGTATTTT.

The gene calls are TRBV29-1 and TRBJ2-3; unclear D gene. V shed 3 bases and J shed 2 bases, with 9 bases lying between them. Per the germline V gene, CDR1 is SQVTM and CDR2 is ANQGSEA. This CDR3 contains 13 residues. In DNA, the CDR3 is TGCAGCGTTGAGGCACGAGACACAGATACGCAGTATTTT. This gives the protein CSVEARDTDTQYF.

Only a few counts were recorded for this clonotype. The chain combines TRBV9 with TRBJ2-7; 12 bases fit TRBD1. Trimming at V came to 2 bases and at J to 0 bases, leaving 3 bases not matched to a gene. Germline V CDR1 and CDR2: SGDLS, YYNGEE. The length of the CDR3 is 16 residues. The CDR3 DNA reads as TGTGCCAGCAGCGTGGGACAGGGGGCTAGCTCCTACGAGCAGTACTTC. This encodes CASSVGQGASSYEQYF.

J is TRBJ1-2 and V is TRBV29-1; the D gene is possibly TRBD1 (5 bases). CDR1 SQVTM and CDR2 ANQGSEA come from the germline V gene. V was trimmed by 3 bases and J by 7 bases, leaving 21 bases between them. The CDR3 consists of 15 residues. The DNA for the CDR3 is TGCAGCGTTGACCCGGTGGCAGGAGGGGAAGGTGGCTACACCTTC. Protein: CSVDPVAGGEGGYTF. Drawing the rest from reference TRBV29-1 and TRBJ1-2, the complete variable domain is SAVISQKPSRDICQRGTSLTIQCQVDSQVTMMFWYRQQPGQSLTLIATANQGSEATYESGFVIDKFPISRPNLTFSTLTVSNMSPEDSSIYLCSVDPVAGGEGGYTFGSGTRLTVV.

The chain is built from TRBV2 and TRBJ2-2; D not certain. Trimming stripped 3 bases from V and 5 bases from J, with 10 bases between. The CDR3 spans 14 residues. Germline V gene data show CDR1 as SNHLY and CDR2 as FYNNEI. CDR3 coding DNA: TGTGCCAGCAGTGATCTCCGTGGAACCGGGGAGCTGTTTTTT. Translating gives CASSDLRGTGELFF.

V usage is TRBV3-1 and J usage is TRBJ2-2; D gene unclear. With 8 bases removed from V and 5 bases from J, the gap between germline ends came to 6 bases. Germline values: CDR1 LGHDT, CDR2 YNNKEL (reference sequence). CDR3 length equals 11 residues. The CDR3: CASHRTGELFF. CDR3 nucleotides: TGTGCCAGCCATCGGACCGGGGAGCTGTTTTTT.

This clonotype has only one observation. The V gene is TRBV15, the J gene TRBJ2-1, with 8 bases fitting TRBD2. J lost 9 bases, V lost 0 bases, and 10 bases had no gene match. This CDR3 is 16 amino acids long. Per the germline V gene, CDR1 is LNHNV and CDR2 is YYDKDF (reference sequence). The CDR3 sequence: CATSRDRVSGTREQFF. CDR3 sequence (DNA): TGTGCCACCAGCAGAGATCGGGTTAGCGGGACTCGTGAGCAGTTCTTC.

This clonotype was observed a few times. The CDR3 bases are TGTGCCAGCAGCCAAGGTCGCTGGAGCTCCTACAATGAGCAGTTCTTC. It translates to CASSQGRWSSYNEQFF. This chain connects TRBV4-2 to TRBJ2-1; D is ambiguous. The germline V gene encodes CDR1 LGHNA and CDR2 YNFKEQ. The CDR3 covers 16 residues. Trimming stripped 1 base from V and 0 bases from J, with 10 bases between.

The gene calls are TRBV12-5 and TRBJ2-3, with a weak D call TRBD2 (6 bases). CDR1 and CDR2 (germline): LGHNT, FRNRAP. V lost 1 base, J lost 4 bases, and 12 bases lay in between. The CDR3 has 15 residues. The CDR3 sequence is CASGLEGGRADTQYF. CDR3 in DNA: TGTGCTAGTGGTTTGGAGGGAGGCAGGGCAGATACGCAGTATTTT.

V is TRBV7-2 and J is TRBJ2-3, with 7 bases lining up with TRBD1. CDR1 is SGHTA, CDR2 FQGNSA, per germline. This CDR3 has 14 residues. V shed 5 bases and J 2 bases; nucleotides not matched to a gene: 4. In DNA form, the CDR3 reads TGTGCCAGCAGCCGGGGACAGAACACAGATACGCAGTATTTT. The encoded protein is CASSRGQNTDTQYF.

This clonotype turned up a few times. This sequence joins TRBV15 and TRBJ2-1; 8 bases fit TRBD1. The germline V gene has CDR1 LNHNV and CDR2 YYDKDF (reference sequence). This CDR3 has 13 residues. The V gene end was trimmed by 6 bases and the J gene end by 4 bases; junction bases not matched to a gene: 2. As DNA, the CDR3 is TGTGCCACCAGTGGACAGGGTTACAATGAGCAGTTCTTC. Translating gives CATSGQGYNEQFF.

This clonotype was detected a few times. The chain recombines TRBV5-1 with TRBJ2-7, with unresolved D. CDR1 is SGHRS and CDR2 is YFSETQ in the germline V gene. The CDR3 is 15 amino acids. V lost 3 bases, J lost 6 bases, and 19 bases lay in between. CDR3 nucleotides: TGCGCCAGCAGCTCGTACCAAGACAAGCCCCGCGAGCAGTACTTC. This encodes CASSSYQDKPREQYF.